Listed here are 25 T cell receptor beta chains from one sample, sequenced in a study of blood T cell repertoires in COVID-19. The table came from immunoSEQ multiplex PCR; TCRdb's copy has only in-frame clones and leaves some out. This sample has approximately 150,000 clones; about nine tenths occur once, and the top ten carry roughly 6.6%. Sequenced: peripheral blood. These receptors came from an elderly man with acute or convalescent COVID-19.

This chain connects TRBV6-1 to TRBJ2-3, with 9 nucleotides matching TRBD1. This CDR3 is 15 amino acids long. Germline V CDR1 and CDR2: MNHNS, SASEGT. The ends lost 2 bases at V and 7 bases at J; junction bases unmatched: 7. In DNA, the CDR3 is TGTGCCAGCAGTGAAACTGGGACAGGGTTTAATACGCAGTATTTT. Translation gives CASSETGTGFNTQYF.

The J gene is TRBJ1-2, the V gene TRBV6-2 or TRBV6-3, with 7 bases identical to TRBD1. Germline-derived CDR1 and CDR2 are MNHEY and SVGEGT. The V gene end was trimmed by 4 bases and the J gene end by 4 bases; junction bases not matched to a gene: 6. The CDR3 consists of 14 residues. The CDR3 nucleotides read TGTGCCAGCAGTTCGATAGGGGGCATCTATGGCTACACCTTC. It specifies CASSSIGGIYGYTF.

The CDR3 nucleotides are TGTGCCAGCTCTCCCTTCGCATTACAGGGGGCCACCAACACCGGGGAGCTGTTTTTT. Its translation is CASSPFALQGATNTGELFF. The chain recombines TRBV18 with TRBJ2-2, with TRBD1 matching over 9 bases. With V trimmed by 6 bases and J by 2 bases, 16 bases remained unmatched. This CDR3 contains 19 residues. Germline V gives CDR1 KGHSH, CDR2 LQKENI.

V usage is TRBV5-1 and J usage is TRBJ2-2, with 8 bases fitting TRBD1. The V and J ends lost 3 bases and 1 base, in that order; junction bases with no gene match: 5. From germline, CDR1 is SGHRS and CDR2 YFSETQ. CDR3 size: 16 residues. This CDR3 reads CASSYGGTGNTGELFF. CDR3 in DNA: TGCGCCAGCAGCTATGGGGGGACAGGGAACACCGGGGAGCTGTTTTTT. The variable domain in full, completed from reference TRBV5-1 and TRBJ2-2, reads KAGVTQTPRYLIKTRGQQVTLSCSPISGHRSVSWYQQTPGQGLQFLFEYFSETQRNKGNFPGRFSGRQFSNSRSEMNVSTLELGDSALYLCASSYGGTGNTGELFFGEGSRLTVL.

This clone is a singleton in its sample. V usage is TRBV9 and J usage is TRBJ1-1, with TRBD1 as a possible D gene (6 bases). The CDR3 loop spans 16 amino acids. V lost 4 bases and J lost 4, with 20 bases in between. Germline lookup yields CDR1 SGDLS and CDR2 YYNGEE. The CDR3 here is CASSPQVTGFLTEAFF. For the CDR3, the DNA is TGTGCCAGCAGCCCGCAAGTCACAGGGTTCCTCACTGAAGCTTTCTTT.

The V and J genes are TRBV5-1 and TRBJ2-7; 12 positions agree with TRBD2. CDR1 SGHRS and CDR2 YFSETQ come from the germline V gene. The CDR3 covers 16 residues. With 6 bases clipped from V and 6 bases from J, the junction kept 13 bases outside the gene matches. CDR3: CASTPAPTSGSSEQYF. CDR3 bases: TGCGCCAGCACCCCCGCCCCGACTAGCGGGAGCAGCGAGCAGTACTTC.

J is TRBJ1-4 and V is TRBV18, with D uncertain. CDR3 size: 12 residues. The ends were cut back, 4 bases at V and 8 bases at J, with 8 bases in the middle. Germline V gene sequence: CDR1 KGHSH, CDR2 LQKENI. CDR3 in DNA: TGTGCCAGCTCACGGGCATTAGAAAAACTGTTTTTT. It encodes CASSRALEKLFF.

CDR3 region: CASSLGAYTQYF. The CDR3 DNA reads TGTGCCAGCAGTTTGGGAGCGTATACGCAGTATTTT. The chain couples TRBV6-2 or TRBV6-3 to TRBJ2-3; maybe TRBD2 (5 bases). V lost 4 bases and J 7 bases, leaving 9 bases between the germline ends. This CDR3 spans 12 amino acids. The germline CDR1 and CDR2 sequences are MNHEY and SVGEGT.

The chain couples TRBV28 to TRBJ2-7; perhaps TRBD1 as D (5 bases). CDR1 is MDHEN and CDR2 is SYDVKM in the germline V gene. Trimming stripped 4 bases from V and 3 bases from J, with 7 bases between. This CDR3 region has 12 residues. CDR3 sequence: CASSYQGYEQYF. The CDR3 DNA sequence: TGTGCCAGCAGTTACCAGGGCTACGAGCAGTACTTC. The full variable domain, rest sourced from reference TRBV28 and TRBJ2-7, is DVKVTQSSRYLVKRTGEKVFLECVQDMDHENMFWYRQDPGLGLRLIYFSYDVKMKEKGDIPEGYSVSREKKERFSLILESASTNQTSMYLCASSYQGYEQYFGPGTRLTVT.

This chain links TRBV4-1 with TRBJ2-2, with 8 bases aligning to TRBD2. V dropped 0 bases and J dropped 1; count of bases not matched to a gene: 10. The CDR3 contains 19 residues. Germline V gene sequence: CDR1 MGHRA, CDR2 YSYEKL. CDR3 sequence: CASSQETGGPGGNTGELFF. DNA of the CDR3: TGCGCCAGCAGCCAAGAAACGGGGGGGCCCGGCGGGAACACCGGGGAGCTGTTTTTT.

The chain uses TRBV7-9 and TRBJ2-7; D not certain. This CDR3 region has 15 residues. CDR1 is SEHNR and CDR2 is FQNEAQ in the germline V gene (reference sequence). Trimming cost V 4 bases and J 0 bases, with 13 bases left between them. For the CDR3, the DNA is TGTGCCAGCAGCTCCCTCGTCGGGTACTCCTACGAGCAGTACTTC. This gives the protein CASSSLVGYSYEQYF.

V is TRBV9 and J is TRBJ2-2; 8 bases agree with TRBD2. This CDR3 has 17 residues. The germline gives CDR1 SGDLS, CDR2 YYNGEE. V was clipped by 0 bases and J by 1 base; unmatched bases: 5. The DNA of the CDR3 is TGTGCCAGCAGCGTAGGGGTAGCGGGATTGAACACCGGGGAGCTGTTTTTT. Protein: CASSVGVAGLNTGELFF.

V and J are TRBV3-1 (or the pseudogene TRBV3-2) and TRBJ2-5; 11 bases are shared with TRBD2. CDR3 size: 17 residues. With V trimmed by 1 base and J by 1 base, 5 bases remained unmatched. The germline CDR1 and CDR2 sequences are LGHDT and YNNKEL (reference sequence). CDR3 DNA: TGTGCCAGCAGCCAAGGGAGACTAGCGGGGCTCCAAGAGACCCAGTACTTC. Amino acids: CASSQGRLAGLQETQYF.

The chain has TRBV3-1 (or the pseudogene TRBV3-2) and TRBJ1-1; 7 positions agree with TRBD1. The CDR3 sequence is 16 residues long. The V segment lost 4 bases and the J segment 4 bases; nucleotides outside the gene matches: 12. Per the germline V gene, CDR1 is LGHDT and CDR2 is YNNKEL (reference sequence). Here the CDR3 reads CASSPSYRGWITEAFF. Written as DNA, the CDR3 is TGTGCCAGCAGCCCGTCATACAGGGGTTGGATCACTGAAGCTTTCTTT.

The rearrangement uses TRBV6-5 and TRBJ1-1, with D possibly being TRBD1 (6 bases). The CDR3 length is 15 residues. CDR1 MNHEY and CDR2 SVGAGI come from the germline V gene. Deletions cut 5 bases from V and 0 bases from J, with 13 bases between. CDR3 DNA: TGTGCCAGCAGTCGCCAAGGGGGGGTGAACACTGAAGCTTTCTTT. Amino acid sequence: CASSRQGGVNTEAFF.

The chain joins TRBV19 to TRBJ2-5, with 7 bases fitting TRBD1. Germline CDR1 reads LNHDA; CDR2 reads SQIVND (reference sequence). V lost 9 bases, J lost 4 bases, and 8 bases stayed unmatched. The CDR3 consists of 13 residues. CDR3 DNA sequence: TGTGCCAGCCAAGGGGGCATACGAGAGACCCAGTACTTC. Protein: CASQGGIRETQYF.

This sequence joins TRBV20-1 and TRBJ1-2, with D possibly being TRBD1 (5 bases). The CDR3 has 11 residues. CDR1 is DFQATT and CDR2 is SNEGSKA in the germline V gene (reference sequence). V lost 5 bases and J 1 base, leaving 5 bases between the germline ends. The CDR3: CSAGHNYGYTF. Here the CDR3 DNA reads TGCAGTGCTGGACATAACTATGGCTACACCTTC.

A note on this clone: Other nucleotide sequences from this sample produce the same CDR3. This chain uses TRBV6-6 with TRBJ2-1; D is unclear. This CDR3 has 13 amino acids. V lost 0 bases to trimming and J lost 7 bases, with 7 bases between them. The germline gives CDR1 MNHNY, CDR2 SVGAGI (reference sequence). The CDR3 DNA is TGTGCCAGCAGTTACTCGTCCGGGAATGAGCAGTTCTTC. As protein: CASSYSSGNEQFF.

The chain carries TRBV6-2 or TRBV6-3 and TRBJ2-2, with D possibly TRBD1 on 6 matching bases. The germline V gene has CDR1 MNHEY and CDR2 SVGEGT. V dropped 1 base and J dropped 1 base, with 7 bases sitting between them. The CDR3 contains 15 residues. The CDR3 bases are TGTGCCAGCAGTTACTGGGGGCTGAACACCGGGGAGCTGTTTTTT. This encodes CASSYWGLNTGELFF.

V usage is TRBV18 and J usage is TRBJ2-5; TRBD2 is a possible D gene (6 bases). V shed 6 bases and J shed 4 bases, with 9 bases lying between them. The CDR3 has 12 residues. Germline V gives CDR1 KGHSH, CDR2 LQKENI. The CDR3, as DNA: TGTGCCAGCTCTGGGGGAGGAGAGACCCAGTACTTC. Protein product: CASSGGGETQYF.

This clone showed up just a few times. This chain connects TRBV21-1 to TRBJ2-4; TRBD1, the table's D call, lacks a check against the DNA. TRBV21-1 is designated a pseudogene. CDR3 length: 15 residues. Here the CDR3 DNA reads TGTGCCAGCACCGCCCGGGACAGGGTAAAAAACATTCAGTACTTC. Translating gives CASTARDRVKNIQYF.

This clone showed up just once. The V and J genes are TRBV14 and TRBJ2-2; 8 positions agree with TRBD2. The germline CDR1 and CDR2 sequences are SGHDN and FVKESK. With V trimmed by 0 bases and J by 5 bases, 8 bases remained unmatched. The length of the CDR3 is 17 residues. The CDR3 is CASSQERAAGETGELFF. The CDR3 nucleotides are TGTGCCAGCAGCCAAGAAAGGGCAGCGGGAGAGACCGGGGAGCTGTTTTTT. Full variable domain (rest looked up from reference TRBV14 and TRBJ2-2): EAGVTQFPSHSVIEKGQTVTLRCDPISGHDNLYWYRRVMGKEIKFLLHFVKESKQDESGMPNNRFLAERTGGTYSTLKVQPAELEDSGVYFCASSQERAAGETGELFFGEGSRLTVL.

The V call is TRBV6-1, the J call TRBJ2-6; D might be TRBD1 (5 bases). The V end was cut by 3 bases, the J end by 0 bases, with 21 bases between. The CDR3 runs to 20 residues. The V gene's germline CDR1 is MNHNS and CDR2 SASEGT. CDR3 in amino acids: CASSEPLMGQPFSGANVLTF. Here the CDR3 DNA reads TGTGCCAGCAGTGAGCCCCTAATGGGGCAGCCGTTCTCTGGGGCCAACGTCCTGACTTTC.

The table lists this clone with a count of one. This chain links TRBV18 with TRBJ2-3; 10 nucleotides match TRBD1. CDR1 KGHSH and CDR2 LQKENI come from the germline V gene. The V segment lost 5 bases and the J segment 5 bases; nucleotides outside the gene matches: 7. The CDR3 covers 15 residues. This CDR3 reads CASSIGQGGGDTQYF. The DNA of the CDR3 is TGTGCCAGCTCAATCGGACAGGGGGGAGGAGATACGCAGTATTTT.

CDR3 bases: TGCGCCAGCAGTCACGGGAGGCCCAGAGGCTCCTACAATGAGCAGTTCTTC. Residues: CASSHGRPRGSYNEQFF. J is TRBJ2-1 and V is TRBV23-1, with 7 bases identical to TRBD2. TRBV23-1 counts as an open reading frame of uncertain function. V dropped 3 bases and J dropped 0; count of bases not matched to a gene: 8. CDR3 length: 17 residues.